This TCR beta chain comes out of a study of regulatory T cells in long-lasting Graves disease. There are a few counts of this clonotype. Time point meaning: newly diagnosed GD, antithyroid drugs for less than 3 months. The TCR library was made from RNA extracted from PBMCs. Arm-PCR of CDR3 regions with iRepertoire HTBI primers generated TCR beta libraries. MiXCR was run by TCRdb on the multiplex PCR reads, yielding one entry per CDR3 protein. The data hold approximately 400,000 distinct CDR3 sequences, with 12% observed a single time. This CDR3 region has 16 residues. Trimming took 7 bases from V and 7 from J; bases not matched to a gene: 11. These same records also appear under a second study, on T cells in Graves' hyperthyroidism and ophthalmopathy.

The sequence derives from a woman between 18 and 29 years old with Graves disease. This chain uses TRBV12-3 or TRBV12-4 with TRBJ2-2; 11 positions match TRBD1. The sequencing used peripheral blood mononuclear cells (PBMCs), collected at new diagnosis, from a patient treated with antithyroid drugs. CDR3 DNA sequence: TGTGCCAGCACCCATGGGACAGGGGGTTTTGGCGGGGAGCTGTTTTTT. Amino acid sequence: CASTHGTGGFGGELFF.